This TCR beta chain comes out of a study of response to subunit inactivated influenza vaccine. TCRdb re-derived calls from the RT-PCR reads in MiXCR, one entry per CDR3 protein. Of roughly 700,000 distinct CDR3 sequences listed, about 15% are singletons. There are a few counts of this clonotype. Its cognate antigen is unknown. Whole-study findings and limits: Authors suggested each seasonal influenza vaccination recruits few new T cells.

There are 15 residues in the CDR3. Germline V gene sequence: CDR1 MNHNS, CDR2 SASEGT. V lost 6 bases, J lost 7 bases, and 12 bases stayed unmatched. Sequenced material: PBMCs from blood, taken 14 to 15 days before vaccination. The chain recombines TRBV6-1 with TRBJ1-5; 7 bases match TRBD1. The receptor was isolated from a man between 50 and 59 years old who received an inactivated influenza vaccine. CDR3: CASSPHRQGDQPQHF. The CDR3 nucleotides are TGTGCCAGCAGCCCCCATAGGCAGGGGGACCAGCCCCAGCATTTT.